The clone carrying this T cell receptor beta chain was detected once. The antigen remains unidentified. This sample stems from a study of PD-1 blockade in classical Hodgkin lymphoma. Study overall: Patients received nivolumab 3 mg/kg intravenously every 2 weeks.

Produced via immunoSEQ multiplex PCR; TCRdb's table is partial and in-frame only. Here the sample spans tens of thousands of clones, nearly 85% being singletons. The time point denotes: cycle 4 day 1 (C4D1), after 5 to 7 weeks of nivolumab. All trial patients relapsed after autologous stem cell transplantation. Regarding the study as a whole: Those patients who began receiving nivolumab less than 1 year after ASCT had lower diversity, and they were excluded. It was reported that newly diagnosed patients had less baseline TCR diversity than healthy donors.

The receptor comes from a human donor with classical Hodgkin lymphoma. The sample in question was peripheral blood mononuclear cells (PBMCs), obtained before the fourth cycle of nivolumab.

The CDR3 nucleotides read TGTGCCAGCAGCTTAGTGGGGAGTGCGGTTACCGGGGAGCTGTTTTTT. Protein product: CASSLVGSAVTGELFF. The rearrangement uses TRBV7-9 and TRBJ2-2; the D gene is possibly TRBD2 (5 bases). Germline V CDR1 and CDR2: SEHNR, FQNEAQ (reference sequence). This CDR3 has 16 residues. The germline V and J ends were trimmed by 1 base and 5 bases, with 14 bases remaining between them.